The 3 T cell receptor beta chains listed next were all sequenced from one sample in a study of cytomegalovirus exposure and HLA in healthy donors. Primers included in the PCR were 60 Vbeta and 13 Jbeta primers. Clones were read by immunoSEQ multiplex PCR, and TCRdb kept only the in-frame ones, dropping some. Seen here are 150,000 or so clones, under 90% observed once, and the top ten hold 1.9%. Sequenced sample: PBMCs. The source is a man between 18 and 29 years old in good health and CMV-seronegative.

The chain combines TRBV6-1 with TRBJ2-1; a weak D match, TRBD2 (5 bases). Trimming took off 0 bases at V and 9 bases at J, with 24 bases between the two ends. This CDR3 contains 18 residues. Looked up from germline, CDR1 is MNHNS and CDR2 is SASEGT. The DNA for the CDR3 is TGTGCCAGCAGTGAAGCGCCTCTCCCCCCGGGGAAAGGGAGTGAGCAGTTCTTC. Amino acids: CASSEAPLPPGKGSEQFF.

The chain is built from TRBV28 and TRBJ2-1; 8 nucleotides agree with TRBD1. The CDR3 has 18 amino acids. V shed 8 bases and J 3 bases; nucleotides not matched to a gene: 18. From germline, CDR1 is MDHEN and CDR2 SYDVKM. Here the CDR3 DNA reads TGTGCCAGCCCCACGAGTCGAGACAACAGGGGGAACTACAATGAGCAGTTCTTC. As protein: CASPTSRDNRGNYNEQFF.

This clone was found a few times. This sequence joins TRBV25-1 and TRBJ1-4; 9 nucleotides match TRBD1. Trimming at V came to 3 bases and at J to 4 bases, leaving 6 bases not matched to a gene. The CDR3 is 16 residues long. Germline V lookup: CDR1 MGHDK, CDR2 SYGVNS. The CDR3 spells CASSDPGTGINEKLFF. CDR3 coding DNA: TGTGCCAGCAGTGACCCCGGGACAGGGATTAATGAAAAACTGTTTTTT.